These T cell receptor beta chains were read from a single sample in a study of chemoradiotherapy in HPV16-positive cancers. The protocol was immunoSEQ multiplex PCR, while the TCRdb copy is restricted to in-frame clones and leaves out a portion. The sample consists of fewer than 20,000 clones, roughly 89% of them appearing once. The sequences come from blood, collected from a patient who underwent chemoradiotherapy. These receptors were collected from a human donor with HPV-associated anogenital cancer. Each CDR3 is given with its conserved first and last residue. The order of the fields is D gene, clone size, J gene, V gene, CDR3 protein, CDR3 DNA. The D gene is left open where the match is weak. For some rows the clone size is stated as once, few or many, or as a class when expanded; others skip it.

TRBD1 NA TRBJ2-1 TRBV28 CASRRGRDNEQFF TGTGCCAGCAGAAGGGGGCGGGACAATGAGCAGTTCTTC
TRBD1 NA TRBJ1-1 TRBV19 CASSGTASEAFF TGTGCCAGTAGCGGGACAGCTAGTGAAGCTTTCTTT
NA NA TRBJ2-1 TRBV27 CASSFPGGNEQFF TGTGCCAGCAGTTTTCCCGGAGGCAATGAGCAGTTCTTC
NA NA TRBJ1-5 TRBV7-9 CASSLAGQINQPQHF TGTGCCAGCAGCTTAGCAGGACAGATCAATCAGCCCCAGCATTTT
NA NA TRBJ2-4 TRBV19 CASSWQGIQYF TGTGCCAGTAGTTGGCAGGGGATTCAGTACTTC
NA once TRBJ1-1 TRBV6-5 CASSYSGAEAFF TGTGCCAGCAGTTACTCTGGTGCTGAAGCTTTCTTT
NA once TRBJ1-1 TRBV9 CASSKEGLEAFF TGTGCCAGCAGCAAAGAGGGGCTGGAAGCTTTCTTT
TRBD2 NA TRBJ2-1 TRBV2 CASTGLANNEQFF TGTGCCAGCACTGGACTAGCGAACAATGAGCAGTTCTTC
NA NA TRBJ1-1 TRBV30 CAGQGASEAFF TGTGCCGGGCAAGGGGCCTCTGAAGCTTTCTTT
NA few TRBJ1-1 TRBV13 CASSLGLQGLGTEAFF TGTGCCAGCAGCTTAGGCCTTCAGGGGTTGGGCACTGAAGCTTTCTTT
NA NA TRBJ2-2 TRBV9 CASSVSGELFF TGTGCCAGCAGCGTATCCGGGGAGCTGTTTTTT
NA NA TRBJ1-1 TRBV19 CASSIFVTADRRMNTEAFF TGTGCCAGTAGTATTTTCGTGACGGCCGATAGAAGGATGAACACTGAAGCTTTCTTT